The 9 T cell receptor beta chains given below trace back to one sample, sequenced in a study of shared clonotypes between healthy human individuals. Only in-frame clones appear in the TCRdb table, and some are missing; sequencing was by immunoSEQ multiplex PCR. Here the sample spans 1.5 million to 2.5 million clones, approximately 94% being singletons. Terminally differentiated effector memory CD45RA+ cells were excluded by CCR7 positive selection of CD45RO-negative cells. Sequenced material: naive CD8+ T cells sorted from blood. These TCRs come from a man aged 18 to 29 in good health.

The gene calls are TRBV27 and TRBJ2-5, with D possibly being TRBD2 (5 bases). CDR1 MNHEY and CDR2 SMNVEV come from the germline V gene (reference sequence). CDR3 length equals 15 residues. Trimming shortened V by 3 bases and J by 0 bases, and 11 bases separated the two germline ends. The CDR3 protein is CASSFLREYQETQYF. CDR3 DNA sequence: TGTGCCAGCAGTTTCCTAAGGGAGTACCAAGAGACCCAGTACTTC.

The chain carries TRBV6-5 and TRBJ2-5, with D maybe TRBD2 (6 bases). This CDR3 is 13 amino acids long. The germline gives CDR1 MNHEY, CDR2 SVGAGI. The germline V and J ends were trimmed by 2 bases and 5 bases, with 9 bases remaining between them. The CDR3 nucleotides read TGTGCCAGCAGTTACCGGGGGTCGGAGACCCAGTACTTC. Translated, it gives CASSYRGSETQYF.

This chain connects TRBV4-2 to TRBJ1-5, with D maybe TRBD1 (6 bases). Deletions cut 0 bases from V and 6 bases from J, with 15 bases between. Germline V gene sequence: CDR1 LGHNA, CDR2 YNFKEQ. This CDR3 spans 16 amino acids. CDR3 residues: CASSQDLGGGRQPQHF. CDR3 coding DNA: TGTGCCAGCAGCCAAGATCTAGGAGGGGGTCGTCAGCCCCAGCATTTT.

The J gene is TRBJ1-1, the V gene TRBV19; D is unresolved. V was shortened by 7 bases and J by 4 bases, with 16 bases between the two germline ends. This CDR3 region has 14 residues. The germline gives CDR1 LNHDA, CDR2 SQIVND (reference sequence). CDR3 DNA sequence: TGTGCCAGTAAAGATATAGAATATAGCACTGAAGCTTTCTTT. Encoded protein: CASKDIEYSTEAFF.

The V and J genes are TRBV6-6 and TRBJ2-7, with D perhaps TRBD1 (6 bases). The V gene lost 2 bases and the J gene lost 4 bases, with 15 bases spanning the gap. Germline CDR1 MNHNY, CDR2 SVGAGI (reference sequence). This CDR3 spans 15 amino acids. The CDR3 DNA sequence: TGTGCCAGCAGTTACCGGGACACAGGAATTTACGAGCAGTACTTC. Its translation: CASSYRDTGIYEQYF.

V usage is TRBV10-3 and J usage is TRBJ1-3; possibly TRBD1 for D (5 bases). This CDR3 comprises 17 residues. Germline V gene lookup returns CDR1 ENHRY and CDR2 SYGVKD. Deletions cut 0 bases from V and 4 bases from J, with 16 bases between. The CDR3 spells CAISESSGGTPGNTIYF. In DNA, the CDR3 is TGTGCCATCAGTGAGTCGTCCGGGGGGACCCCCGGAAACACCATATATTTT.

V gene TRBV11-2 combines with J gene TRBJ2-5, with D maybe TRBD2 (5 bases). The end of the DNA is better explained by TRBJ2-7, so the J call may be wrong. This CDR3 is 15 amino acids long. In germline, CDR1 is SGHAT, CDR2 FQNNGV. The CDR3 region has the DNA TGTGCCAGCAGCTTAGCGGTCGGACTCGCGTACGAGCAGTACTTC. Translating gives CASSLAVGLAYEQYF.

A note on this clone: A read error may be the cause here, since a much bigger clone is one base away. Distinct nucleotide sequences in the sample also encode this CDR3. In DNA form, the CDR3 reads TGTGCCATCAGTTCCTCCTACGAGCAGTACTTC. This translates into CAISSSYEQYF. This chain joins TRBV10-3 and TRBJ2-7; D is unclear. The CDR3 contains 11 residues. Trimming removed 5 bases from V and 0 bases from J, with 2 bases in between. Germline V gene lookup returns CDR1 ENHRY and CDR2 SYGVKD.

The chain employs TRBV6-6 and TRBJ2-5; 10 bases match TRBD2. Germline values: CDR1 MNHNY, CDR2 SVGAGI (reference sequence). This CDR3 contains 16 residues. The V segment lost 2 bases and the J segment 0 bases; nucleotides outside the gene matches: 3. The CDR3 reads CASSYLAGANQETQYF. CDR3 DNA sequence: TGTGCCAGCAGTTACCTAGCGGGGGCGAACCAAGAGACCCAGTACTTC.